The 21 T cell receptor beta chains listed next were all sequenced from one sample in a study of immune cell composition in non-small cell lung cancer. Clones were sequenced by immunoSEQ multiplex PCR, and TCRdb holds only the in-frame ones, with some missing. The data hold approximately 3,700 clones, with roughly 80% observed a single time. Normal lung was sampled as far from the tumour as possible, at least 3 cm. Sequencing used non-adjacent lung tissue. The receptors derive from a human donor with non-small cell lung cancer.

Written as DNA, the CDR3 is TGCGCCAGCAGCCACGCGGGAGCGAACACAGATACGCAGTATTTT. It specifies CASSHAGANTDTQYF. The V call is TRBV4-3, the J call TRBJ2-3; 7 nucleotides agree with TRBD2. Germline V gene sequence: CDR1 LGHNA, CDR2 YSLEER. The ends lost 3 bases at V and 2 bases at J; junction bases unmatched: 5. The CDR3 runs 15 residues.

The CDR3 bases are TGTGCCAGCAGTGTGAACCGGGACAGCTCCTACGAGCAGTACTTC. This translates into CASSVNRDSSYEQYF. The rearrangement joins TRBV28 to TRBJ2-7; 7 positions match TRBD1. With V trimmed by 5 bases and J by 0 bases, 7 bases remained unmatched. Germline V gene sequence: CDR1 MDHEN, CDR2 SYDVKM. This CDR3 has 15 amino acids.

The chain has TRBV19 and TRBJ1-1; the D gene is possibly TRBD1 (6 bases). V was cut by 7 bases and J by 6 bases, with 21 bases left in between. The CDR3 contains 15 residues. Germline CDR1 reads LNHDA; CDR2 reads SQIVND (reference sequence). CDR3 region: CASTRTEAGEPEAFF. The CDR3 coding sequence is TGTGCCAGTACCCGTACGGAAGCAGGGGAACCTGAAGCTTTCTTT.

On this clone: Additional DNA sequences in this sample encode the identical CDR3. CDR3 amino acids: CATSREKGGTEAFF. The CDR3 DNA reads as TGTGCCACCAGCAGAGAGAAGGGAGGGACTGAAGCTTTCTTT. The chain combines TRBV15 with TRBJ1-1; D remains unclear. The CDR3 runs to 14 residues. The germline gives CDR1 LNHNV, CDR2 YYDKDF (reference sequence). Trimming stripped 0 bases from V and 5 bases from J, with 10 bases between. The entire variable domain, with the rest obtained from reference TRBV15 and TRBJ1-1, is as follows: DAMVIQNPRYQVTQFGKPVTLSCSQTLNHNVMYWYQQKSSQAPKLLFHYYDKDFNNEADTPDNFQSRRPNTSFCFLDIRSPGLGDTAMYLCATSREKGGTEAFFGQGTRLTVV.

The V and J genes are TRBV7-2 and TRBJ2-7; weak D call: TRBD2 (6 bases). V was shortened by 1 base and J by 4 bases, with 17 bases between the two germline ends. Looked up from germline, CDR1 is SGHTA and CDR2 is FQGNSA. This CDR3 has 16 amino acids. The DNA for the CDR3 is TGTGCCAGCAGCTTAGAAAGGACTACTCTCAGGTACGAGCAGTACTTC. Protein: CASSLERTTLRYEQYF.

The genes are TRBV25-1 and TRBJ2-7, with 10 bases identical to TRBD1. Losses at the gene ends were 2 bases for V and 2 bases for J; bases not matched to a gene: 9. The CDR3 covers 17 residues. Germline V gene lookup returns CDR1 MGHDK and CDR2 SYGVNS. The CDR3 sequence: CASSEEGQGFSPYEQYF. CDR3 DNA sequence: TGTGCCAGCAGTGAAGAGGGACAGGGGTTTTCCCCCTACGAGCAGTACTTC.

This chain connects TRBV7-6 to TRBJ2-5, with 7 bases that match TRBD1. The germline gives CDR1 SGHVS, CDR2 FNYEAQ. With V trimmed by 5 bases and J by 4 bases, 10 bases remained unmatched. The CDR3 contains 15 residues. CDR3 protein: CASSTQGVVLETQYF. In DNA form, the CDR3 reads TGTGCCAGCAGCACTCAGGGGGTGGTTTTAGAGACCCAGTACTTC.

The CDR3 DNA follows: TGTGCCAGTACTCTTGAGGGGGCGGTGAACACTGAAGCTTTCTTT. It specifies CASTLEGAVNTEAFF. J is TRBJ1-1 and V is TRBV19; 7 bases match TRBD1. J lost 0 bases, V lost 7 bases, and 8 bases had no gene match. Germline CDR1 is LNHDA and CDR2 is SQIVND (reference sequence). The length of the CDR3 is 15 residues. The full variable domain, with the rest looked up from reference TRBV19 and TRBJ1-1, is DGGITQSPKYLFRKEGQNVTLSCEQNLNHDAMYWYRQDPGQGLRLIYYSQIVNDFQKGDIAEGYSVSREKKESFPLTVTSAQKNPTAFYLCASTLEGAVNTEAFFGQGTRLTVV.

J is TRBJ2-1 and V is TRBV15; 8 nucleotides match TRBD2. After removal of 0 bases from V and 9 bases from J, the junction contained 7 bases not matched to a gene. Germline CDR1 is LNHNV and CDR2 is YYDKDF (reference sequence). The CDR3 is 15 amino acids. In DNA form, the CDR3 reads TGTGCCACCAGCAGAGAGGGGACTAGAGGCTCTGAGCAGTTCTTC. Its protein product is CATSREGTRGSEQFF.

The V gene is TRBV15, the J gene TRBJ2-1; TRBD1 agrees at 7 bases. V shed 1 base, J shed 4 bases, and the junction held 16 bases outside the gene matches. This CDR3 has 19 residues. Germline V lookup: CDR1 LNHNV, CDR2 YYDKDF (reference sequence). The CDR3 DNA follows: TGTGCCACCAGCAGAGCGAGAATAGGACAGGACGGACAGTACAATGAGCAGTTCTTC. Residues: CATSRARIGQDGQYNEQFF.

This clone has only one observation. The V call is TRBV4-2, the J call TRBJ2-5; D is perhaps TRBD2 (5 bases). The CDR3 is 14 amino acids. The germline V and J ends were trimmed by 0 bases and 4 bases, with 9 bases remaining between them. Germline V CDR1 and CDR2: LGHNA, YNFKEQ. Here the CDR3 reads CASSQERVGETQYF. Written as DNA, the CDR3 is TGTGCCAGCAGCCAAGAGAGGGTTGGAGAGACCCAGTACTTC.

The V gene is TRBV4-3, the J gene TRBJ2-5; a weak D match, TRBD2 (6 bases). The CDR3 is 15 amino acids. Trimming cost V 0 bases and J 5 bases, with 13 bases left between them. The germline V gene encodes CDR1 LGHNA and CDR2 YSLEER. CDR3 residues: CASSQDGGAGETQYF. DNA for the CDR3: TGCGCCAGCAGCCAAGATGGAGGGGCCGGGGAGACCCAGTACTTC.

This clone is a singleton in its sample. The rearrangement joins TRBV20-1 to TRBJ2-5; tentative D call: TRBD2 (5 bases). V lost 6 bases and J 7 bases, leaving 12 bases between the germline ends. Germline assignment: CDR1 DFQATT and CDR2 SNEGSKA (reference sequence). The CDR3 is made up of 11 amino acids. The CDR3 bases are TGCAGTGCCCGGACTCTAGCGACCCAGTACTTC. It codes for CSARTLATQYF.

The rearrangement uses TRBV6-5 and TRBJ1-2; 9 nucleotides align to TRBD1. The CDR3 extends over 14 amino acids. The V segment lost 4 bases and the J segment 7 bases; nucleotides outside the gene matches: 7. CDR1 and CDR2 from the germline V gene are MNHEY and SVGAGI. In DNA, the CDR3 is TGTGCCAGCAGTTGGAGGACAGGGGATGGTGGCTACACCTTC. This translates into CASSWRTGDGGYTF.

This clone was picked up a small number of times. This chain uses TRBV28 with TRBJ2-2; D is undetermined. Germline assignment: CDR1 MDHEN and CDR2 SYDVKM. The CDR3 covers 14 residues. Trimming removed 5 bases at V and 3 bases at J, with 10 bases between. This CDR3 is CASSPRRDTGELFF. CDR3 DNA: TGTGCCAGCAGTCCCCGTCGGGACACCGGGGAGCTGTTTTTT.

CDR3: CASSPPGGTDTQYF. The CDR3 region has the DNA TGTGCCAGCAGCCCGCCGGGGGGCACAGATACGCAGTATTTT. This chain uses TRBV7-2 with TRBJ2-3; D may be TRBD2 (6 bases). The CDR3 runs 14 residues. Germline V gene lookup returns CDR1 SGHTA and CDR2 FQGNSA. With 5 bases removed from V and 1 base from J, the gap between germline ends came to 10 bases.

V usage is TRBV5-4 and J usage is TRBJ2-5, with D perhaps TRBD1 (5 bases). Germline V gives CDR1 SGHNT, CDR2 YYREEE (reference sequence). V lost 4 bases and J 3 bases, leaving 10 bases between the germline ends. The CDR3 is 13 residues long. CDR3 amino acids: CASSGAVEETQYF. CDR3 DNA: TGTGCCAGCAGCGGGGCGGTGGAAGAGACCCAGTACTTC.

The V call is TRBV18, the J call TRBJ1-1; TRBD1 agrees at 7 bases. Germline V gene data show CDR1 as KGHSH and CDR2 as LQKENI. This CDR3 region has 16 residues. V lost 3 bases, J lost 0 bases, and 7 bases stayed unmatched. CDR3 region: CASSPPDTGVNTEAFF. For the CDR3, the DNA is TGTGCCAGCTCACCTCCGGATACAGGGGTGAACACTGAAGCTTTCTTT.

J is TRBJ1-5 and V is TRBV27, with a weak D call TRBD1 (6 bases). This CDR3 has 16 residues. The germline gives CDR1 MNHEY, CDR2 SMNVEV (reference sequence). V dropped 3 bases and J dropped 6 bases, with 18 bases sitting between them. The CDR3 DNA sequence: TGTGCCAGCAGTTTGTTTGGTGGGGGCGTGGGTCAGCCCCAGCATTTT. This translates into CASSLFGGGVGQPQHF.

The chain recombines TRBV7-6 with TRBJ1-4; D uncertain. The CDR3 totals 14 residues. The germline V gene has CDR1 SGHVS and CDR2 FNYEAQ. Between the trimmed V and J ends, which lost 5 bases and 1 base, there was a span of 8 bases. Written as DNA, the CDR3 is TGTGCCAGCAGCCCCGGGGAAACTAATGAAAAACTGTTTTTT. Its protein product is CASSPGETNEKLFF. Full variable domain (missing parts from reference TRBV7-6 and TRBJ1-4): GAGVSQSPRYKVTKRGQDVALRCDPISGHVSLYWYRQALGQGPEFLTYFNYEAQQDKSGLPNDRFSAERPEGSISTLTIQRTEQRDSAMYRCASSPGETNEKLFFGSGTQLSVL.

The V gene is TRBV7-3, the J gene TRBJ2-1, with 14 bases fitting TRBD2. Germline V lookup: CDR1 SGHTA, CDR2 FQGTGA. The CDR3 is made up of 15 amino acids. After removal of 6 bases from V and 10 bases from J, the junction contained 8 bases not matched to a gene. The CDR3 spells CASSPGTSGRGEQFF. The CDR3 coding sequence is TGTGCCAGCAGTCCCGGGACTAGCGGGAGAGGAGAGCAGTTCTTC.